This TCR beta chain is drawn from a study of radiotherapy plus CTLA-4 blockade in lung cancer. Study in general: Disease control reached over 30%, with objective responses in roughly 19%.

Comment on this clone: Its target is unknown.

Germline V CDR1 and CDR2: SNHLY, FYNNEI. This CDR3 has 16 amino acids. Profiling relied on immunoSEQ multiplex PCR, and the TCRdb table lists in-frame clones only, not all of them. There are 45,000 or so clones in the sample; around nine tenths occur only once, and 6% to 8% lies in the top ten. Study results and limitations: Early clonal dynamics of blood T cells, together with interferon-beta, were reported as the best response predictor. Blood TCR clones of tumor origin expanded after radiotherapy plus ipilimumab.

The sequencing here drew on peripheral blood, taken from a patient treated with radiotherapy plus ipilimumab. The sequence derives from a human donor with non-small cell lung cancer whose response to radiotherapy plus ipilimumab could not be evaluated. The V gene is TRBV2, the J gene TRBJ2-5, with D maybe TRBD2 (6 bases). Matching the DNA end better, TRBJ2-7 makes the J call doubtful. CDR3 nucleotides: TGTGCCAGCAGTGAAGGGGGACTGAGTACGATGGTCGAGCAGTACTTC. It translates to CASSEGGLSTMVEQYF.